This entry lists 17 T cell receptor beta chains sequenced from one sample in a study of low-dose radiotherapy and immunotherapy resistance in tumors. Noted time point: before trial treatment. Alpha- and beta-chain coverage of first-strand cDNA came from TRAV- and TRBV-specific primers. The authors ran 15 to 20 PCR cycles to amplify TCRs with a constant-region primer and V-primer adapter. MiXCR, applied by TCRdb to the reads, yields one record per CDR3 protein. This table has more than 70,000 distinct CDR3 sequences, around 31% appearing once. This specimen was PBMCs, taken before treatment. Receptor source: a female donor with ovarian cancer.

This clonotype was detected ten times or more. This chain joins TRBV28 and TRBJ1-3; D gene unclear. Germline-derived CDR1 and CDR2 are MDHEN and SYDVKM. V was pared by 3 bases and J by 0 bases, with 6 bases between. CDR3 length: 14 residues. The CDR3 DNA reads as TGTGCCAGCAGTTTCCGGGGCTCTGGAAACACCATATATTTT. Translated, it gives CASSFRGSGNTIYF.

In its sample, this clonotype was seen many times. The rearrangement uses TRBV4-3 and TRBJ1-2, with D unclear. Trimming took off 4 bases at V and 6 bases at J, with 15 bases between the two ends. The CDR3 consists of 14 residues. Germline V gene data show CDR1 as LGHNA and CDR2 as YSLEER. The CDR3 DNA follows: TGCGCCAGCAGCCGCCAGACTGCTTACAATGGCTACACCTTC. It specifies CASSRQTAYNGYTF.

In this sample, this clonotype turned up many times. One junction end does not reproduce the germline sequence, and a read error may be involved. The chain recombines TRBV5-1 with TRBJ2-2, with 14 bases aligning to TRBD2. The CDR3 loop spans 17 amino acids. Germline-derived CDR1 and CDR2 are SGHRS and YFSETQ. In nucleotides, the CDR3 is TGTGCCAGCAGCTCCTACAGACTAGCGGGAGGGCCTATGGAGCTGTTTTTT. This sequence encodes CASSSYRLAGGPMELFF.

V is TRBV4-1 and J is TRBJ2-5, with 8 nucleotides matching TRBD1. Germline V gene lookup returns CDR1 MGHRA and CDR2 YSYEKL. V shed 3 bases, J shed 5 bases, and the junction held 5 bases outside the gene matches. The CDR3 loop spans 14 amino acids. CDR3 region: CASSHKDRAETQYF. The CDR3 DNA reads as TGCGCCAGCAGCCATAAGGACAGGGCCGAGACCCAGTACTTC.

The CDR3 spells CASSVASAGHNEQFF. The CDR3, as DNA: TGTGCCAGCAGCGTAGCCAGCGCGGGCCACAATGAGCAGTTCTTC. V is TRBV9 and J is TRBJ2-1, with D possibly being TRBD2 (5 bases). The CDR3 contains 15 residues. V was clipped by 0 bases and J by 5 bases, with 12 bases between them. CDR1 and CDR2 (germline): SGDLS, YYNGEE.

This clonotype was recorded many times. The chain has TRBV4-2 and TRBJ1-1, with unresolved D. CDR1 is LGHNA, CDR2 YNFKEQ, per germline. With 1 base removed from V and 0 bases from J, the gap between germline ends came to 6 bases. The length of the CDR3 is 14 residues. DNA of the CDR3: TGTGCCAGCAGCCAAGTTCTTCTGAACACTGAAGCTTTCTTT. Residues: CASSQVLLNTEAFF.

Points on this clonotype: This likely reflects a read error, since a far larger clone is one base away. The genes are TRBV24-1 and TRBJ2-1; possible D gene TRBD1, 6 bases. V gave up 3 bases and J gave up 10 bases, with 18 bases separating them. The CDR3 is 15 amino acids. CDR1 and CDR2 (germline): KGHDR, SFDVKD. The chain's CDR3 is CATSDPRDKTYEQFF. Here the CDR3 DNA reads TGTGCCACCAGTGATCCCAGGGACAAGACCTACGAGCAGTTCTTC.

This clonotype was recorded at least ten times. The CDR3 reads CASSFWTSGAGNEQFF. DNA for the CDR3: TGTGCCAGCAGTTTCTGGACTAGCGGGGCGGGGAATGAGCAGTTCTTC. J is TRBJ2-1 and V is TRBV28; TRBD2 matches 12 bases. There are 16 residues in the CDR3. The trim removed 3 bases at V and 7 bases at J, leaving 7 bases unmatched. The germline CDR1 and CDR2 sequences are MDHEN and SYDVKM.

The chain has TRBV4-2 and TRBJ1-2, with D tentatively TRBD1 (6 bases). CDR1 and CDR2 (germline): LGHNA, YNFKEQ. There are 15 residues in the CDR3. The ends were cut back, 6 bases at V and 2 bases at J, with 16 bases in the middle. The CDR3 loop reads CASSGEDSGNYGYTF. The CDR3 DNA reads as TGTGCCAGCAGTGGCGAGGACAGTGGAAACTATGGCTACACCTTC.

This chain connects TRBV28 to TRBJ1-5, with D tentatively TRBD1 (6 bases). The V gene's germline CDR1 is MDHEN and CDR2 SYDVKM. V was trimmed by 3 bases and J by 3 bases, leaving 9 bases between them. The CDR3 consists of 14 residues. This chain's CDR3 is CASSLQGINQPQHF. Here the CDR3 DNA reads TGTGCCAGCAGTTTGCAGGGGATCAATCAGCCCCAGCATTTT.

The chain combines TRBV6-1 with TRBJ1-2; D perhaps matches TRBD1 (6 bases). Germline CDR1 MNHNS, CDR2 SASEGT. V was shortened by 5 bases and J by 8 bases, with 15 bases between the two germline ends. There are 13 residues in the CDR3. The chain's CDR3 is CASSYESGDGYTF. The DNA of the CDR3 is TGTGCCAGCAGTTACGAATCAGGGGACGGCTACACCTTC.

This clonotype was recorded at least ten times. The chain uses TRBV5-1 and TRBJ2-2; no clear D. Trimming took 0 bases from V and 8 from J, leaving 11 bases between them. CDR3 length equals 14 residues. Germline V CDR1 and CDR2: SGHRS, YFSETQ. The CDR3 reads CASSLVLIPGELFF. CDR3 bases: TGCGCCAGCAGCTTGGTACTGATACCGGGGGAGCTGTTTTTT.

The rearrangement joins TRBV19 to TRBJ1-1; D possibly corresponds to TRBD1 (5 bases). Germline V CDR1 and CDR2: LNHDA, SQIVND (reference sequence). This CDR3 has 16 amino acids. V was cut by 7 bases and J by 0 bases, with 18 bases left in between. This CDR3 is CASMKQATTMNTEAFF. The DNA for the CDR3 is TGTGCCAGTATGAAACAGGCGACTACTATGAACACTGAAGCTTTCTTT.

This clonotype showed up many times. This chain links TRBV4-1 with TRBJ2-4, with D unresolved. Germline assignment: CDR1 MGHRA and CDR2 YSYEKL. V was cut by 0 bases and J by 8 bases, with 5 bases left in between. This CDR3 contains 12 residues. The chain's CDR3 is CASSQDADIQYF. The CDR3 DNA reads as TGCGCCAGCAGCCAAGATGCGGACATTCAGTACTTC.

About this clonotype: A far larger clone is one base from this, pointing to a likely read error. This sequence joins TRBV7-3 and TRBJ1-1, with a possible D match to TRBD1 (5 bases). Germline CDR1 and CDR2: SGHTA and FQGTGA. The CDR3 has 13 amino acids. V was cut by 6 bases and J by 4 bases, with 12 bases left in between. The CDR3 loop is CASSIRGATEAFF. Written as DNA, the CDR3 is TGTGCCAGCAGTATACGAGGGGCCACTGAAGCTTTCTTT.

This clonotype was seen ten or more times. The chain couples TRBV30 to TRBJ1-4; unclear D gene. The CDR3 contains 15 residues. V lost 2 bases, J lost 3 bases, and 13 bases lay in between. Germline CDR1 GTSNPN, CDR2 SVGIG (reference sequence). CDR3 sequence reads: CAWSLKAGSNEKLFF. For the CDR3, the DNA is TGTGCCTGGAGTCTAAAGGCAGGATCTAATGAAAAACTGTTTTTT.

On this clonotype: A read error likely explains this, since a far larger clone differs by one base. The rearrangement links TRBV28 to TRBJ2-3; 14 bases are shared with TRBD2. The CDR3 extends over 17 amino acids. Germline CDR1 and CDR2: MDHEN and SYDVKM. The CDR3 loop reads CATSDCGTSGRADTQYF. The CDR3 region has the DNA TGTGCCACCAGTGATTGCGGGACTAGCGGGAGAGCAGATACGCAGTATTTT.